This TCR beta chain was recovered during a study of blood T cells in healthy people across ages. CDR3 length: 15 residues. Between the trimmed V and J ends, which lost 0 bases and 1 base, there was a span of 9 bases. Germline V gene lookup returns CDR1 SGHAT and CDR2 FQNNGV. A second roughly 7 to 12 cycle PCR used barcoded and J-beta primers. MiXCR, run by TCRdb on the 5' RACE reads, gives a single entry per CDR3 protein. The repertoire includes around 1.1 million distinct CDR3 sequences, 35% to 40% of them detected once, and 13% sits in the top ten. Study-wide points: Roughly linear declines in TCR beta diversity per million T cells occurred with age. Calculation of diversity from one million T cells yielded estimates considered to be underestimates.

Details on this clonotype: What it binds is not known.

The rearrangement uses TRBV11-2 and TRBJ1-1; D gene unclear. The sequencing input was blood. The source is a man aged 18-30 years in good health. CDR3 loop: CASSLDMVGNTEAFF. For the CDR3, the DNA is TGTGCCAGCAGCTTAGATATGGTGGGGAACACTGAAGCTTTCTTT.